This T cell receptor beta chain was profiled in a study of naive CD8 T cells in extremely preterm neonates. Turning to the study itself: Reported adult age range differs: about 24-55 years versus about 18-55 years. Study-wide points: Preterm samples differed in productive template counts; sample size was small.

As to this clone: No antigen is known for it.

Per the germline V gene, CDR1 is MGHRA and CDR2 is YSYEKL. The ends lost 0 bases at V and 6 bases at J; junction bases unmatched: 4. The CDR3 spans 15 residues. About 17,000 to 100,000 naive CD8+ T cells were sorted per sample. TCRdb's copy holds only in-frame clones and misses some; the assay was immunoSEQ multiplex PCR. Seen here are about 7,000 clones, around 98% observed once, and the top ten hold around 0.33%. This TCR was recovered from a human donor in good health. The V call is TRBV4-1, the J call TRBJ1-5; TRBD1 matches 8 bases. Sample: naive CD8+ T cells from blood. The CDR3 is CASSQEGRGLQPQHF. CDR3 nucleotides: TGCGCCAGCAGCCAAGAGGGCAGGGGGCTTCAGCCCCAGCATTTT.